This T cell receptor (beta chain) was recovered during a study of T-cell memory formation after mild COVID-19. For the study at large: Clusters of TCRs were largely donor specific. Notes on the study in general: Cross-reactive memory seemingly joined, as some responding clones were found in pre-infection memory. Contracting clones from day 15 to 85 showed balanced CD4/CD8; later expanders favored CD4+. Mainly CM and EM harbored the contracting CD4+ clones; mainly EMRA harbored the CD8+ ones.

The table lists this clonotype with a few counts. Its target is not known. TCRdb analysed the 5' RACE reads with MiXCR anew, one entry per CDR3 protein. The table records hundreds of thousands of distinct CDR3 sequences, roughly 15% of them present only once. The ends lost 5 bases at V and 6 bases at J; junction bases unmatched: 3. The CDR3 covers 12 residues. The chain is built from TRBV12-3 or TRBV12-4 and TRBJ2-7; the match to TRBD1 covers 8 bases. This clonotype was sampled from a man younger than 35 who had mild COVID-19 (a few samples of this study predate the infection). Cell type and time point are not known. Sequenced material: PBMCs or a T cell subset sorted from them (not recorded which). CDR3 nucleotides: TGTGCCAGCAGTGCGACAGGGGCCGAGCAGTACGTC. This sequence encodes CASSATGAEQYV.